These 3 T cell receptor beta chains originate from one sample sequenced in a study of T cells in Graves' hyperthyroidism and ophthalmopathy. Amplification yielded TCR beta CDR3 regions, with RNA transcripts as the source. HTBI primers drove first-round RT-PCR of the TCR CDR3. TCRdb re-called the multiplex PCR reads with MiXCR, one entry per CDR3 protein. This table holds approximately 410,000 distinct CDR3 sequences, approximately 15% found once. The sample consisted of blood. The receptors originated from a man aged 18 to 29 with Graves' ophthalmopathy.

This clonotype was picked up many times. The chain is built from TRBV6-2 or TRBV6-3 and TRBJ1-1, with D hard to call. V was pared by 1 base and J by 6 bases, with 6 bases between. Germline V CDR1 and CDR2: MNHEY, SVGEGT. The CDR3 totals 12 residues. This CDR3 is CASSYFGSEAFF. In DNA form, the CDR3 reads TGTGCCAGCAGTTACTTCGGGTCTGAAGCTTTCTTT.

In this sample, this clonotype turned up a few times. J is TRBJ2-2 and V is TRBV7-9; D remains ambiguous. Germline assignment: CDR1 SEHNR and CDR2 FQNEAQ (reference sequence). CDR3 length equals 14 residues. Trimming pared 1 base from V and 5 bases from J, leaving 8 bases between. The CDR3 reads CASSLEVVTGELFF. The CDR3 bases are TGTGCCAGCAGCTTAGAGGTAGTAACCGGGGAGCTGTTTTTT.

This clonotype was detected many times. The J gene is TRBJ2-3, the V gene TRBV15, with D tentatively TRBD1 (7 bases). CDR1 and CDR2 from the germline V gene are LNHNV and YYDKDF (reference sequence). The V and J ends lost 3 bases and 6 bases respectively, with 16 bases between them. The length of the CDR3 is 15 residues. The chain's CDR3 is CATSSPTGAGDTQYF. The CDR3 DNA is TGTGCCACCAGCAGCCCCACAGGGGCGGGGGATACGCAGTATTTT.